A single sample is the source of the 26 T cell receptor beta chains below, sequenced in a study of T cell responses to AZD1222 COVID-19 vaccine. The method was immunoSEQ multiplex PCR; TCRdb's version includes in-frame clones alone and lacks a portion of them. The sample contains 110,000 or so clones, approximately 90% of which appear only once. The sample consisted of peripheral blood, taken on day 0 of AZD1222 vaccination. Receptors originate from an adult in good health.

The CDR3 is CATRTSGIINAYEQYF. Here the CDR3 DNA reads TGTGCCACCCGTACTAGCGGGATTATCAACGCCTACGAGCAGTACTTC. The chain links TRBV28 to TRBJ2-7, with 10 nucleotides matching TRBD2. This CDR3 is 16 amino acids long. Germline CDR1 reads MDHEN; CDR2 reads SYDVKM. Unmatched junction bases numbered 14, after V lost 10 bases and J lost 2 bases.

The chain couples TRBV28 to TRBJ2-3; D not resolved. The V gene lost 8 bases and the J gene lost 0 bases, with 9 bases spanning the gap. Germline V lookup: CDR1 MDHEN, CDR2 SYDVKM. This CDR3 spans 13 amino acids. The CDR3 here is CASRLPSTDTQYF. CDR3 nucleotides: TGTGCCAGCCGCTTGCCTAGCACAGATACGCAGTATTTT.

The chain carries TRBV5-1 and TRBJ2-1; maybe TRBD2 (6 bases). Trimming took off 4 bases at V and 0 bases at J, with 14 bases between the two ends. Germline CDR1 reads SGHRS; CDR2 reads YFSETQ. This CDR3 has 16 amino acids. In DNA, the CDR3 is TGCGCCAGCAGCGCACTAGCTCCGAGCTCCTACAATGAGCAGTTCTTC. This translates into CASSALAPSSYNEQFF.

The J gene is TRBJ2-3, the V gene TRBV4-1, with D perhaps TRBD2 (7 bases). V lost 1 base to trimming and J lost 2 bases, with 16 bases between them. The CDR3 is made up of 17 amino acids. Germline assignment: CDR1 MGHRA and CDR2 YSYEKL. DNA of the CDR3: TGCGCCAGCAGCCAAGGGCGGGGGCCCGACTACACAGATACGCAGTATTTT. Translating gives CASSQGRGPDYTDTQYF.

The chain uses TRBV28 and TRBJ1-2, with D perhaps matching TRBD1 (6 bases). From germline, CDR1 is MDHEN and CDR2 SYDVKM. The CDR3 length is 15 residues. The V and J ends lost 6 bases and 6 bases respectively, with 20 bases between them. The CDR3 is CASSLTGGGVDGYTF. CDR3 nucleotide sequence: TGTGCCAGCAGCCTGACAGGCGGGGGAGTTGATGGCTACACCTTC.

This chain uses TRBV29-1 with TRBJ2-1; D is possibly TRBD1 (5 bases). CDR1 is SQVTM, CDR2 ANQGSEA, per germline. This CDR3 comprises 14 residues. The V gene lost 4 bases and the J gene lost 0 bases, with 10 bases spanning the gap. CDR3 residues: CSVVRGSSYNEQFF. The CDR3 nucleotides read TGCAGCGTTGTAAGGGGAAGCTCCTACAATGAGCAGTTCTTC.

This chain joins TRBV7-9 and TRBJ1-3; D unresolved. This CDR3 comprises 16 residues. The V gene lost 5 bases and the J gene lost 0 bases, with 14 bases spanning the gap. Germline V CDR1 and CDR2: SEHNR, FQNEAQ (reference sequence). The CDR3 region is CASSPPTGLSGNTIYF. CDR3 nucleotide sequence: TGTGCCAGCAGCCCCCCGACGGGCCTCTCTGGAAACACCATATATTTT.

There are a few counts of this clone. CDR3 residues: CASSEAEGSYGYTF. CDR3 DNA sequence: TGTGCCAGCAGTGAAGCGGAGGGTTCCTATGGCTACACCTTC. The V gene is TRBV6-1, the J gene TRBJ1-2; unclear D gene. In germline, CDR1 is MNHNS, CDR2 SASEGT. This CDR3 contains 14 residues. V was clipped by 0 bases and J by 4 bases, with 9 bases between them.

The V call is TRBV7-8, the J call TRBJ2-1, with D unresolved. With 0 bases removed from V and 3 bases from J, the gap between germline ends came to 12 bases. CDR3 length: 16 residues. Germline CDR1 reads SGHVS; CDR2 reads FQNEAQ. CDR3 sequence reads: CASSLATPRDYNEQFF. As DNA, the CDR3 is TGTGCCAGCAGCTTAGCCACTCCAAGGGACTACAATGAGCAGTTCTTC.

Within the sample, this clone is medium-sized (0.01 to 0.1%). The chain links TRBV7-6 to TRBJ2-3; 8 positions match TRBD2. V lost 5 bases and J lost 9; bases outside the gene matches: 16. This CDR3 comprises 16 residues. Germline values: CDR1 SGHVS, CDR2 FNYEAQ. As DNA, the CDR3 is TGTGCCAGCAGCGCGCCGACCGGGACTAGTCATGGCACGCAGTATTTT. Its protein is CASSAPTGTSHGTQYF.

The chain combines TRBV7-2 with TRBJ2-7, with D hard to call. Trimming pared 3 bases from V and 6 bases from J, leaving 9 bases between. Germline V CDR1 and CDR2: SGHTA, FQGNSA. This CDR3 spans 12 amino acids. This CDR3 reads CASSFNGREQYF. The CDR3 nucleotides are TGTGCCAGCAGCTTCAATGGACGCGAGCAGTACTTC.

The gene calls are TRBV11-3 and TRBJ2-1; D remains unclear. Germline assignment: CDR1 SGHNT and CDR2 YENEEA. The CDR3 contains 13 residues. V was clipped by 1 base and J by 4 bases, with 5 bases between them. This CDR3 reads CASSLGSYNEQFF. CDR3 bases: TGTGCCAGCAGCTTAGGGTCTTACAATGAGCAGTTCTTC.

The chain links TRBV28 to TRBJ1-1; D is unresolved. The CDR3 consists of 14 residues. Germline V gene data show CDR1 as MDHEN and CDR2 as SYDVKM. Trimming took 2 bases from V and 4 from J, leaving 11 bases between them. Here the CDR3 reads CASSLPLLGTEAFF. The CDR3 nucleotides are TGTGCCAGCAGTTTACCCCTCTTAGGCACTGAAGCTTTCTTT. The full variable domain, its missing parts supplied by reference TRBV28 and TRBJ1-1, is DVKVTQSSRYLVKRTGEKVFLECVQDMDHENMFWYRQDPGLGLRLIYFSYDVKMKEKGDIPEGYSVSREKKERFSLILESASTNQTSMYLCASSLPLLGTEAFFGQGTRLTVV.

This clone has only one observation. The CDR3 DNA reads TGTGCCAGTAGTACCCGAGGACAGGCCGGCAATCAGCCCCAGCATTTT. Its translation: CASSTRGQAGNQPQHF. The chain links TRBV19 to TRBJ1-5, with 7 bases aligning to TRBD1. V lost 4 bases, J lost 2 bases, and 8 bases stayed unmatched. The CDR3 covers 16 residues. CDR1 LNHDA and CDR2 SQIVND come from the germline V gene (reference sequence).

V gene TRBV12-3 or TRBV12-4 combines with J gene TRBJ1-5; D gene ambiguous. The CDR3 runs 13 residues. V was clipped by 2 bases and J by 2 bases, with 4 bases between them. The CDR3, as DNA: TGTGCCAGCAGTTTACTGGGCAATCAGCCCCAGCATTTT. Translation: CASSLLGNQPQHF.

The chain employs TRBV27 and TRBJ2-1; 8 positions match TRBD1. Germline CDR1 is MNHEY and CDR2 is SMNVEV (reference sequence). CDR3 length equals 14 residues. V lost 5 bases, J lost 5 bases, and 5 bases stayed unmatched. The CDR3 DNA reads as TGTGCCAGCAGTCACCTGGACAGGGACAATGAGCAGTTCTTC. Its protein product is CASSHLDRDNEQFF.

The chain joins TRBV28 to TRBJ2-2; D gene unclear. The germline V and J ends were trimmed by 1 base and 6 bases, with 6 bases remaining between them. Looked up from germline, CDR1 is MDHEN and CDR2 is SYDVKM. The CDR3 runs to 13 residues. The CDR3 DNA follows: TGTGCCAGCAGTTTATATTCGCCCGGGGAGCTGTTTTTT. It encodes CASSLYSPGELFF.

The J gene is TRBJ1-4, the V gene TRBV5-1; 11 bases map to TRBD1. Unmatched junction bases numbered 3, after V lost 4 bases and J lost 1 base. CDR3 length: 16 residues. Germline-derived CDR1 and CDR2 are SGHRS and YFSETQ. The CDR3 bases are TGCGCCAGCAGCGTAGGGACAGGGGGAACTAATGAAAAACTGTTTTTT. It codes for CASSVGTGGTNEKLFF. The full variable domain, with the rest looked up from reference TRBV5-1 and TRBJ1-4, is KAGVTQTPRYLIKTRGQQVTLSCSPISGHRSVSWYQQTPGQGLQFLFEYFSETQRNKGNFPGRFSGRQFSNSRSEMNVSTLELGDSALYLCASSVGTGGTNEKLFFGSGTQLSVL.

This chain links TRBV28 with TRBJ2-3; tentatively, D is TRBD1 or TRBD2 (5 bases each). CDR3 length: 13 residues. Per germline, CDR1 MDHEN and CDR2 SYDVKM. With 5 bases removed from V and 11 bases from J, the gap between germline ends came to 17 bases. CDR3 protein: CASSRTGTLGQYF. In DNA, the CDR3 is TGTGCCAGCAGTCGTACCGGGACCCTGGGGCAGTATTTT.

This clone was detected only once. The V gene is TRBV11-3, the J gene TRBJ2-1, with D possibly called TRBD1 or TRBD2 (5 bases each). The CDR3 covers 13 residues. Trimming left V 5 bases short and J 9 bases short, with 14 bases between. CDR1 and CDR2 (germline): SGHNT, YENEEA. CDR3 protein: CASSIRPGTEQFF. CDR3 bases: TGTGCCAGCAGCATTCGACCGGGGACTGAGCAGTTCTTC.

The chain joins TRBV30 to TRBJ1-6; D gene unclear. Per the germline V gene, CDR1 is GTSNPN and CDR2 is SVGIG (reference sequence). The CDR3 runs to 15 residues. The ends were cut back, 4 bases at V and 6 bases at J, with 16 bases in the middle. CDR3 DNA: TGTGCCTGGACCCGCGGGAACAGAGGTAATTCACCCCTCCACTTT. Translated, it gives CAWTRGNRGNSPLHF.

The V and J genes are TRBV27 and TRBJ2-1; D unclear. The CDR3 loop spans 14 amino acids. Germline lookup yields CDR1 MNHEY and CDR2 SMNVEV (reference sequence). Trimming removed 5 bases at V and 2 bases at J, with 10 bases between. The CDR3 loop reads CASSHGTTYNEQFF. CDR3 DNA: TGTGCCAGCAGTCACGGAACTACCTACAATGAGCAGTTCTTC.

This clone was seen only once. The genes are TRBV6-5 and TRBJ1-4; D is perhaps TRBD1 (5 bases). Germline-derived CDR1 and CDR2 are MNHEY and SVGAGI. V gave up 0 bases and J gave up 4 bases, with 9 bases separating them. The CDR3 is 15 residues long. The CDR3 region is CASSYSRVLNEKLFF. As DNA, the CDR3 is TGTGCCAGCAGTTACTCCAGGGTCCTTAATGAAAAACTGTTTTTT.

The gene calls are TRBV27 and TRBJ2-1, with a weak D call TRBD1 (6 bases). Germline CDR1 MNHEY, CDR2 SMNVEV (reference sequence). Trimming took off 4 bases at V and 8 bases at J, with 21 bases between the two ends. The CDR3 length is 16 residues. The CDR3 DNA reads TGTGCCAGCAGTTCCCAACCGGGACACCCGAACCATGAGCAGTTCTTC. Protein sequence: CASSSQPGHPNHEQFF.

The gene calls are TRBV2 and TRBJ2-3; 12 nucleotides match TRBD2. This CDR3 spans 16 amino acids. Germline V gene lookup returns CDR1 SNHLY and CDR2 FYNNEI. Trimming cost V 4 bases and J 1 base; bases outside gene matches: 3. Here the CDR3 DNA reads TGTGCCAGCAGTGCGGGACTAGCGGGTGGCACAGATACGCAGTATTTT. This translates into CASSAGLAGGTDTQYF.

This clone was recorded a few times. This chain uses TRBV10-2 with TRBJ1-2, with 7 bases aligning to TRBD1. The CDR3 sequence is 14 residues long. Germline lookup yields CDR1 WSHSY and CDR2 SAAADI. Trimming took 0 bases from V and 8 from J; bases not matched to a gene: 6. The CDR3 nucleotides read TGCGCCAGCAGTGAGTCGGAGGGGGCAGGGGGCTACACCTTC. Protein product: CASSESEGAGGYTF.